Each of the 29 T cell receptor beta chains below was sequenced from the same sample in a study of CXCR3-negative and CXCR3-positive naive CD8 T cells. The study made its TRB cDNA libraries by 5' RACE, adding UMI labels. TCRdb reprocessed the 5' RACE reads and stores each CDR3 protein as one record, lacking DNA. This table lists tens of thousands of distinct CDR3 sequences. Study results and caveats: CXCR3-positive naive cells had TRB CDR3s that were more hydrophobic than CXCR3-negative naive cells had.

No antigen has been assigned to these receptors. Sequenced: naive CXCR3+ CD8+ T cells from blood. Subset in this sample: CD45RO-CCR7+CD27+CD95- naive CD8+ T cells expressing CXCR3 (TNR3+). These receptors came from a human donor in good health. Some clones in this sample may be carry-over from other donors' samples.

The V call is TRBV6-5, the J call TRBJ2-1; the TCRdb call, TRBD2, lacks DNA for checking. Per the germline V gene, CDR1 is MNHEY and CDR2 is SVGAGI. The CDR3 covers 16 residues. The CDR3 loop is CASSYGVRGEINEQFF.

The chain uses TRBV6-5 and TRBJ1-1. This CDR3 is built from 13 residues. Germline V gives CDR1 MNHEY, CDR2 SVGAGI. CDR3 sequence: CASSYQASTEAFF.

The chain recombines TRBV27 with TRBJ2-7; the TCRdb call, TRBD1, lacks DNA for checking. CDR1 and CDR2 from the germline V gene are MNHEY and SMNVEV (reference sequence). The CDR3 runs to 12 residues. CDR3 in amino acids: CASTPRTGEQYF.

The CDR3 is CATSGQSIQETQYF. The chain recombines TRBV24-1 with TRBJ2-5. The V gene's germline CDR1 is KGHDR and CDR2 SFDVKD. CDR3 length: 14 residues.

The chain joins TRBV12-3 or TRBV12-4 to TRBJ2-1; no DNA is available, so the TRBD1 call from TCRdb remains unchecked. The CDR3 extends over 14 amino acids. This CDR3 reads CASSLAGTYNEQFF.

The chain uses TRBV25-1 and TRBJ1-1; TCRdb's D gene call, TRBD1, goes unchecked for lack of DNA. The CDR3 has 14 residues. Germline V gene data show CDR1 as MGHDK and CDR2 as SYGVNS. The CDR3 here is CASSELYLGGSEAF.

The J gene is TRBJ1-1, the V gene TRBV4-2; the TCRdb call, TRBD1, lacks DNA for checking. Germline V gives CDR1 LGHNA, CDR2 YNFKEQ. CDR3 length equals 14 residues. The CDR3 spells CASSFDRQGDEAFF.

This chain uses TRBV15 with TRBJ1-4. The CDR3 has 12 amino acids. Per the germline V gene, CDR1 is LNHNV and CDR2 is YYDKDF (reference sequence). CDR3 protein: CATSGRREKLFF.

The chain carries TRBV19 and TRBJ1-1; the D call of TRBD1 rests on TCRdb alone, since no DNA is present to check it. Per the germline V gene, CDR1 is LNHDA and CDR2 is SQIVND (reference sequence). The CDR3 is made up of 12 amino acids. CDR3 residues: CASRWGLTEAFF.

The chain employs TRBV6-1 and TRBJ1-1. This CDR3 comprises 14 residues. CDR1 and CDR2 (germline): MNHNS, SASEGT. The CDR3 reads CASSQSGGGTEAFF.

V gene TRBV9 combines with J gene TRBJ1-1. Germline CDR1 SGDLS, CDR2 YYNGEE. This CDR3 spans 15 amino acids. The CDR3 loop reads CASSVGSKENTEAFF.

The chain is built from TRBV7-9 and TRBJ1-1. From germline, CDR1 is SEHNR and CDR2 FQNEAQ (reference sequence). This CDR3 contains 16 residues. CDR3 amino acids: CASSDALQKMNTEAFF.

The chain employs TRBV7-3 and TRBJ2-7. Germline CDR1 and CDR2: SGHTA and FQGTGA. The CDR3 loop spans 13 amino acids. CDR3 loop: CASSLMTGEEQYF.

V is TRBV27 and J is TRBJ2-4; TCRdb names TRBD1, which stays unverified in the absence of DNA. The germline CDR1 and CDR2 sequences are MNHEY and SMNVEV (reference sequence). The CDR3 covers 12 residues. CDR3 residues: CASSPGTGLEYF.

The chain links TRBV27 to TRBJ2-3; with no DNA, the TCRdb D assignment of TRBD1 cannot be verified. Germline loops: CDR1 MNHEY, CDR2 SMNVEV (reference sequence). The CDR3 length is 12 residues. CDR3: CASRPPGDTQYF.

The rearrangement links TRBV28 to TRBJ1-6; TCRdb lists TRBD1, though no DNA is available to test this call. Per the germline V gene, CDR1 is MDHEN and CDR2 is SYDVKM. CDR3 size: 18 residues. The CDR3 reads CASSKGQGARGRNSPLHF.

This chain connects TRBV28 to TRBJ2-2; there is no DNA to check the TCRdb D call of TRBD1. The CDR3 runs to 18 residues. The germline gives CDR1 MDHEN, CDR2 SYDVKM. This CDR3 reads CASSTPRGGQGTPGELFF.

J is TRBJ2-5 and V is TRBV29-1; TCRdb picks TRBD1, but there is no DNA to check that call. The CDR3 sequence is 16 residues long. Germline CDR1 and CDR2: SQVTM and ANQGSEA. CDR3 amino acids: CSVEVARDGWLMAQYF.

The CDR3 sequence: CASSSSTESNQPQHF. The J gene is TRBJ1-5, the V gene TRBV27. This CDR3 is 15 amino acids long. Germline V gene data show CDR1 as MNHEY and CDR2 as SMNVEV (reference sequence).

J is TRBJ1-2 and V is TRBV29-1. This CDR3 is built from 12 residues. Germline V gene data show CDR1 as SQVTM and CDR2 as ANQGSEA. The CDR3 is CSVESRMDGYTF.

The chain has TRBV4-2 and TRBJ1-1. The CDR3 loop spans 15 amino acids. Per the germline V gene, CDR1 is LGHNA and CDR2 is YNFKEQ. CDR3 loop: CASGQVVGSNTEAFF.

The chain has TRBV4-1 and TRBJ2-7. The CDR3 covers 13 residues. Per the germline V gene, CDR1 is MGHRA and CDR2 is YSYEKL. The CDR3 protein is CASSQDLRAEQYF.

This sequence joins TRBV7-9 and TRBJ2-5; the D gene TCRdb calls, TRBD2, cannot be checked with no DNA. Germline V lookup: CDR1 SEHNR, CDR2 FQNEAQ (reference sequence). The CDR3 is 18 residues long. The CDR3 loop reads CASSLRLAGEPYQETQYF.

The chain has TRBV28 and TRBJ2-7; TCRdb names TRBD2, which stays unverified in the absence of DNA. Germline CDR1 and CDR2: MDHEN and SYDVKM. The CDR3 runs to 11 residues. This CDR3 reads CASLEGHEQYF.

V is TRBV5-5 and J is TRBJ2-5; checking the TCRdb D call of TRBD1 is not possible without DNA. In germline, CDR1 is SGHKS, CDR2 YYEKEE (reference sequence). The CDR3 has 14 residues. The CDR3: CASSYQDRVETQYF.

The chain is built from TRBV7-9 and TRBJ2-2; as DNA is missing, the TRBD2 call by TCRdb cannot be tested. This CDR3 is 19 amino acids long. CDR1 and CDR2 (germline): SEHNR, FQNEAQ (reference sequence). Here the CDR3 reads CASSPPLPGLAENTGELFF. The variable domain in full, with the rest retrieved from reference TRBV7-9 and TRBJ2-2, is DTGVSQNPRHKITKRGQNVTFRCDPISEHNRLYWYRQTLGQGPEFLTYFQNEAQLEKSRLLSDRFSAERPKGSFSTLEIQRTEQGDSAMYLCASSPPLPGLAENTGELFFGEGSRLTVL.

The V gene is TRBV28, the J gene TRBJ1-5. CDR3 length: 15 residues. Germline CDR1 reads MDHEN; CDR2 reads SYDVKM. The CDR3: CASSSPEAAYQPQHF.

The chain has TRBV3-1 and TRBJ2-1; the D gene TCRdb calls, TRBD2, cannot be checked with no DNA. CDR1 is LGHDT, CDR2 YNNKEL, per germline (reference sequence). The CDR3 length is 14 residues. The CDR3 loop is CASSNGGNWNEQFF.

V is TRBV9 and J is TRBJ2-7; no DNA is available, so the TRBD1 call from TCRdb remains unchecked. Germline CDR1 and CDR2: SGDLS and YYNGEE. This CDR3 is built from 14 residues. CDR3 protein: CASSAGQPTYEQYF.